One sample yielded the 3 T cell receptor beta chains listed below, sequenced in a study of T cells in tumors after PD-1 blockade. The table came from immunoSEQ multiplex PCR; TCRdb's copy has only in-frame clones and leaves some out. The table lists 10,000 to 15,000 clones, roughly 60% of them singletons. The sequenced sample was tumor tissue, obtained before anti-PD-1 treatment. All receptors derive from a human donor with cutaneous squamous cell carcinoma.

The V and J genes are TRBV10-2 and TRBJ2-1; 8 bases are shared with TRBD2. V lost 3 bases, J lost 5 bases, and 6 bases stayed unmatched. Germline V gene sequence: CDR1 WSHSY, CDR2 SAAADI. CDR3 length equals 15 residues. CDR3 amino acids: CASSEIGLANNEQFF. CDR3 nucleotides: TGCGCCAGCAGTGAAATCGGACTAGCCAACAATGAGCAGTTCTTC.

This clone was counted a few times. The V and J genes are TRBV12-3 or TRBV12-4 and TRBJ1-1; perhaps TRBD1 as D (6 bases). The CDR3 is made up of 13 amino acids. The V and J ends lost 7 bases and 1 base respectively, with 10 bases between them. CDR3 in amino acids: CASNRGQNTEAFF. CDR3 DNA: TGTGCCAGCAACCGGGGACAGAACACTGAAGCTTTCTTT.

This sequence joins TRBV25-1 and TRBJ2-1; no clear D gene. The CDR3 spans 13 residues. CDR1 is MGHDK, CDR2 SYGVNS, per germline. V lost 2 bases and J lost 8, with 10 bases in between. Here the CDR3 reads CASSENPAHEQFF. In DNA, the CDR3 is TGTGCCAGCAGTGAAAATCCCGCGCATGAGCAGTTCTTC.